The 23 T cell receptor beta chains presented below share a single source sample, sequenced in a study of vaccination effects on CD4 cells after COVID-19. Clones were read by immunoSEQ multiplex PCR, and TCRdb kept only the in-frame ones, dropping some. The sample includes about 22,000 clones, roughly 80% seen only once; the top ten take approximately 23%. CD4+ T cells specific for antigen were expanded with viral peptide pools by the ViraFEST assay before sequencing. Following 10 days of culture, CD4+ T cells were isolated. Either the mRNA-1273 or the BNT162b2 vaccine was given to participants as two doses. Antigen specificity for these receptors is unknown. The material sequenced was CD4+ T cells from PBMCs cultured with HCoV-NL63 spike peptides, taken after COVID-19 vaccination. These receptors were obtained from a human donor who received a COVID-19 vaccine.

This clone appeared a single time. V and J are TRBV6-4 and TRBJ2-6; D unclear. Trimming left V 2 bases short and J 0 bases short, with 2 bases between. The CDR3 loop spans 14 amino acids. Germline V CDR1 and CDR2: MRHNA, SNTAGT. CDR3 coding DNA: TGTGCCAGCAGTGACAACTCTGGGGCCAACGTCCTGACTTTC. It encodes CASSDNSGANVLTF.

This clone occurred once. V and J are TRBV20-1 and TRBJ2-7; D ambiguous. The CDR3 is made up of 13 amino acids. Trimming stripped 3 bases from V and 6 bases from J, with 15 bases between. Germline V lookup: CDR1 DFQATT, CDR2 SNEGSKA (reference sequence). The CDR3 spells CSASPSARLEQYF. In nucleotides, the CDR3 is TGCAGTGCTAGTCCCTCGGCTCGACTCGAGCAGTACTTC.

The rearrangement joins TRBV19 to TRBJ2-2; tentative D call: TRBD2 (5 bases). Germline-derived CDR1 and CDR2 are LNHDA and SQIVND (reference sequence). Trimming took off 11 bases at V and 4 bases at J, with 14 bases between the two ends. The CDR3 loop spans 13 amino acids. CDR3: CAGRVFPTGELFF. DNA of the CDR3: TGTGCCGGGAGAGTTTTCCCCACCGGGGAGCTGTTTTTT.

This clone has only one observation. The rearrangement joins TRBV28 to TRBJ1-5; a weak D match, TRBD1 (5 bases). V was pared by 7 bases and J by 3 bases, with 16 bases between. The CDR3 consists of 15 residues. In germline, CDR1 is MDHEN, CDR2 SYDVKM. CDR3 loop: CASTSPSGLNQPQHF. CDR3 bases: TGTGCCAGCACCTCCCCCTCGGGACTCAATCAGCCCCAGCATTTT.

The CDR3: CASSQDAGATTYEQYF. The CDR3, as DNA: TGTGCCAGCAGCCAAGATGCCGGGGCGACTACCTACGAGCAGTACTTC. The rearrangement links TRBV4-2 to TRBJ2-7; D possibly uses TRBD1 or TRBD2 (5 bases each). Per the germline V gene, CDR1 is LGHNA and CDR2 is YNFKEQ. V was shortened by 0 bases and J by 2 bases, with 14 bases between the two germline ends. This CDR3 spans 16 amino acids.

The CDR3 nucleotides are TGTGCCAGCAGCTTTGGAGGGCGGAACTACGAGCAGTACTTC. Its translation is CASSFGGRNYEQYF. The chain has TRBV5-6 and TRBJ2-7; TRBD2 is a possible D gene (6 bases). CDR3 length equals 14 residues. From germline, CDR1 is SGHDT and CDR2 YYEEEE. V dropped 2 bases and J dropped 3 bases, with 12 bases sitting between them. Full variable domain (rest looked up from reference TRBV5-6 and TRBJ2-7): DAGVTQSPTHLIKTRGQQVTLRCSPKSGHDTVSWYQQALGQGPQFIFQYYEEEERQRGNFPDRFSGHQFPNYSSELNVNALLLGDSALYLCASSFGGRNYEQYFGPGTRLTVT.

This clone has only a few counts. The V and J genes are TRBV3-1 (or the pseudogene TRBV3-2) and TRBJ2-2, with TRBD1 identical over 9 bases. Germline-derived CDR1 and CDR2 are LGHDT and YNNKEL (reference sequence). V was clipped by 4 bases and J by 13 bases; unmatched bases: 4. This CDR3 region has 12 residues. CDR3 sequence reads: CASSRGQGGLFF. CDR3 bases: TGTGCCAGCAGCCGGGGACAGGGAGGGCTGTTTTTT.

V is TRBV7-2 and J is TRBJ2-3; possibly TRBD1 for D (5 bases). Trimming cost V 2 bases and J 3 bases, with 12 bases left between them. This CDR3 comprises 15 residues. Germline CDR1 is SGHTA and CDR2 is FQGNSA. CDR3 region: CASSLWWGSTDTQYF. The CDR3 nucleotides read TGTGCCAGCAGCTTATGGTGGGGCTCAACAGATACGCAGTATTTT.

This clone was seen a single time. The chain links TRBV5-1 to TRBJ2-3; D gene uncertain. CDR3 length: 14 amino acids. V gave up 1 base and J gave up 4 bases, with 10 bases separating them. The germline CDR1 and CDR2 sequences are SGHRS and YFSETQ. CDR3 nucleotide sequence: TGCGCCAGCAGCTTGCGCATGGTCGCAGATACGCAGTATTTT. This sequence encodes CASSLRMVADTQYF.

The chain combines TRBV5-5 with TRBJ2-3; no reliable D call. V was clipped by 4 bases and J by 0 bases, with 12 bases between them. The CDR3 runs to 15 residues. Looked up from germline, CDR1 is SGHKS and CDR2 is YYEKEE (reference sequence). CDR3: CASSQQFSSTDTQYF. The CDR3 DNA sequence: TGTGCCAGCAGCCAACAATTTAGCAGCACAGATACGCAGTATTTT.

The chain has TRBV7-2 and TRBJ1-2, with 7 bases matching TRBD1. CDR1 SGHTA and CDR2 FQGNSA come from the germline V gene. Trimming removed 3 bases from V and 7 bases from J; junction bases left unmatched: 5. This CDR3 is built from 13 residues. The CDR3 is CASSFDRVGGYTF. As DNA, the CDR3 is TGTGCCAGCAGCTTTGACAGGGTTGGTGGCTACACCTTC. The whole variable domain, filled in from reference TRBV7-2 and TRBJ1-2, reads GAGVSQSPSNKVTEKGKDVELRCDPISGHTALYWYRQSLGQGLEFLIYFQGNSAPDKSGLPSDRFSAERTGGSVSTLTIQRTQQEDSAVYLCASSFDRVGGYTFGSGTRLTVV.

CDR3 bases: TGCAGTGCTAGTGGTTCCGCTGAAGCTTTCTTT. Its protein is CSASGSAEAFF. The chain employs TRBV20-1 and TRBJ1-1; no clear D gene. Germline lookup yields CDR1 DFQATT and CDR2 SNEGSKA (reference sequence). Deletions cut 3 bases from V and 6 bases from J, with 8 bases between. The length of the CDR3 is 11 residues.

J is TRBJ1-3 and V is TRBV5-6; 7 positions agree with TRBD1. Unmatched junction bases numbered 7, after V lost 3 bases and J lost 7 bases. The CDR3 contains 14 residues. Germline-derived CDR1 and CDR2 are SGHDT and YYEEEE. CDR3 sequence: CASSSRGRDNTIYF. CDR3 coding DNA: TGTGCCAGCAGCTCCAGGGGGAGGGACAACACCATATATTTT.

The V gene is TRBV12-3 or TRBV12-4, the J gene TRBJ1-2; 9 bases are a match to TRBD1. This CDR3 region has 13 residues. The J segment lost 4 bases and the V segment lost 5 bases, leaving 2 bases of the junction unmatched. This CDR3 reads CASSRDRAYGYTF. The CDR3 DNA reads as TGTGCCAGCAGTCGGGACAGGGCCTATGGCTACACCTTC.

In this sample, this clone turned up a few times. J is TRBJ2-7 and V is TRBV7-2; D gene ambiguous. CDR1 and CDR2 from the germline V gene are SGHTA and FQGNSA. The V end lost 1 base, the J end lost 3 bases, and 13 bases lay between the germline ends. This CDR3 region has 15 residues. The CDR3 loop is CASSLESYPSYEQYF. The CDR3 DNA reads as TGTGCCAGCAGCTTAGAATCCTACCCAAGCTACGAGCAGTACTTC.

This chain links TRBV30 with TRBJ1-2; D gene ambiguous. Germline CDR1 reads GTSNPN; CDR2 reads SVGIG (reference sequence). The V end was cut by 2 bases, the J end by 7 bases, with 11 bases between. The CDR3 extends over 12 amino acids. The CDR3 nucleotides read TGTGCCTGGAGTAAAGGGTGGTCTGGCTACACCTTC. Translated, it gives CAWSKGWSGYTF.

The CDR3: CAWSDNTNTEAFF. CDR3 coding DNA: TGTGCCTGGAGTGATAACACGAACACTGAAGCTTTCTTT. This chain uses TRBV30 with TRBJ1-1; D gene uncertain. Trimming cost V 1 base and J 1 base, with 7 bases left between them. Germline loops: CDR1 GTSNPN, CDR2 SVGIG (reference sequence). The CDR3 runs to 13 residues. The full variable domain, its missing parts supplied by reference TRBV30 and TRBJ1-1, is SQTIHQWPATLVQPVGSPLSLECTVEGTSNPNLYWYRQAAGRGLQLLFYSVGIGQISSEVPQNLSASRPQDRQFILSSKKLLLSDSGFYLCAWSDNTNTEAFFGQGTRLTVV.

The chain couples TRBV5-4 to TRBJ2-7; no definite D call. The CDR3 is made up of 12 amino acids. The V and J ends lost 4 bases and 6 bases respectively, with 11 bases between them. Germline values: CDR1 SGHNT, CDR2 YYREEE (reference sequence). The DNA for the CDR3 is TGTGCCAGCAGCCCGGGTTCAGGCGAGCAGTACTTC. Protein product: CASSPGSGEQYF.

This clone was seen just once. The CDR3 is CASSLEGQQEFF. As DNA, the CDR3 is TGTGCCAGCAGTTTGGAGGGACAGCAAGAGTTCTTC. This chain joins TRBV12-3 or TRBV12-4 and TRBJ2-1; maybe TRBD1 (7 bases). The CDR3 spans 12 residues. Trimming removed 3 bases from V and 14 bases from J, with 14 bases in between.

The rearrangement links TRBV12-3 or TRBV12-4 to TRBJ1-1, with 7 positions matching TRBD1. The CDR3 runs 13 residues. With V trimmed by 3 bases and J by 4 bases, 2 bases remained unmatched. The CDR3 sequence is CASSFAGGTEAFF. As DNA, the CDR3 is TGTGCCAGCAGTTTCGCAGGGGGCACTGAAGCTTTCTTT.

This chain joins TRBV27 and TRBJ2-5; tentative D call: TRBD2 (6 bases). CDR3 length equals 14 residues. Per germline, CDR1 MNHEY and CDR2 SMNVEV (reference sequence). Trimming left V 4 bases short and J 2 bases short, with 11 bases between. CDR3 sequence (DNA): TGTGCCAGCAGTTCCGGGGGAATTCAAGAGACCCAGTACTTC. This gives the protein CASSSGGIQETQYF.

This rearrangement joins TRBV5-6 to TRBJ1-1, with D possibly being TRBD1 (5 bases). Germline loops: CDR1 SGHDT, CDR2 YYEEEE. The CDR3 contains 15 residues. Between the trimmed V and J ends, which lost 0 bases and 0 bases, there was a span of 9 bases. CDR3 nucleotides: TGTGCCAGCAGCTTGGGGGACTTTTTGAACACTGAAGCTTTCTTT. It is translated as CASSLGDFLNTEAFF.

This chain uses TRBV5-1 with TRBJ2-5; 8 nucleotides match TRBD2. With V trimmed by 3 bases and J by 5 bases, 9 bases remained unmatched. Germline V gene lookup returns CDR1 SGHRS and CDR2 YFSETQ. This CDR3 region has 15 residues. The CDR3 protein is CASSSLRGGPETQYF. The CDR3 coding sequence is TGCGCCAGCAGCTCCCTCCGGGGGGGCCCGGAGACCCAGTACTTC. The full variable domain, rest sourced from reference TRBV5-1 and TRBJ2-5, is KAGVTQTPRYLIKTRGQQVTLSCSPISGHRSVSWYQQTPGQGLQFLFEYFSETQRNKGNFPGRFSGRQFSNSRSEMNVSTLELGDSALYLCASSSLRGGPETQYFGPGTRLLVL.